The 22 T cell receptor beta chains below were found in one sample sequenced in a study of T-cell reconstitution after alpha-beta-depleted transplantation in children. The TCRbeta library was prepared with unique molecular identifiers. TCRdb independently ran MiXCR on the PCR reads; one entry per CDR3 protein. The sample yields around 450,000 distinct CDR3 sequences, 43% seen once. Specimen: PBMCs, collected before TCRalphabeta/CD19-depleted stem cell transplant. Receptors were obtained from a girl between 2 and 10 years old with aplastic anemia, due to receive a stem cell transplant.

This clonotype was recorded a few times. V gene TRBV6-1 combines with J gene TRBJ1-6, with TRBD1 identical over 9 bases. There are 14 residues in the CDR3. V lost 11 bases and J lost 5; bases outside the gene matches: 7. From germline, CDR1 is MNHNS and CDR2 SASEGT. CDR3 residues: CAVARDRDNSPLHF. CDR3 in DNA: TGTGCCGTCGCCCGGGACAGGGATAATTCACCCCTCCACTTT.

This clonotype appeared a single time. J is TRBJ2-1 and V is TRBV10-2; possible D gene TRBD2, 7 bases. The V and J ends lost 9 bases and 6 bases respectively, with 15 bases between them. The CDR3 extends over 13 amino acids. Per the germline V gene, CDR1 is WSHSY and CDR2 is SAAADI. The chain's CDR3 is CASGDGGPNEQFF. In nucleotides, the CDR3 is TGCGCCAGTGGGGACGGGGGGCCCAATGAGCAGTTCTTC.

The J gene is TRBJ2-7, the V gene TRBV5-1, with D hard to call. Trimming shortened V by 0 bases and J by 2 bases, and 9 bases separated the two germline ends. This CDR3 comprises 14 residues. Germline V gives CDR1 SGHRS, CDR2 YFSETQ. The CDR3 loop reads CASSLDSLAYEQYF. The CDR3 DNA sequence: TGCGCCAGCAGCTTGGATTCACTGGCCTACGAGCAGTACTTC. The full variable domain, in which reference TRBV5-1 and TRBJ2-7 provide the parts outside the CDR3, is KAGVTQTPRYLIKTRGQQVTLSCSPISGHRSVSWYQQTPGQGLQFLFEYFSETQRNKGNFPGRFSGRQFSNSRSEMNVSTLELGDSALYLCASSLDSLAYEQYFGPGTRLTVT.

V and J are TRBV10-2 and TRBJ2-6; no clear D. The CDR3 is 18 amino acids. Germline loops: CDR1 WSHSY, CDR2 SAAADI. The germline V and J ends were trimmed by 6 bases and 0 bases, with 18 bases remaining between them. In nucleotides, the CDR3 is TGCGCCAGCAGCAGTACTAAGGAGATCCTCTCTGGGGCCAACGTCCTGACTTTC. It codes for CASSSTKEILSGANVLTF.

The chain carries TRBV6-2 or TRBV6-3 and TRBJ2-1; TRBD1 or TRBD2 may be the D gene (5 bases each). The CDR3 runs 20 residues. Germline CDR1 MNHEY, CDR2 SVGEGT. Trimming pared 5 bases from V and 7 bases from J, leaving 33 bases between. Here the CDR3 DNA reads TGTGCCAGCAGTCACGGTAATTTCGGGGCGGGTGCTTCTTTAGGAAATGAGCAGTTCTTC. It is translated as CASSHGNFGAGASLGNEQFF.

CDR3 coding DNA: TGTGCCAGCAGCTTCAAGTTGGAGACCCAGTACTTC. Translated, it gives CASSFKLETQYF. The chain joins TRBV7-9 to TRBJ2-5; D ambiguous. The V and J ends lost 3 bases and 5 bases respectively, with 7 bases between them. The CDR3 has 12 amino acids. Germline V gene lookup returns CDR1 SEHNR and CDR2 FQNEAQ (reference sequence).

This clonotype has more than one count but fewer than ten. The rearrangement links TRBV6-1 to TRBJ2-7; possibly TRBD2 for D (6 bases). This CDR3 spans 16 amino acids. Germline V gene sequence: CDR1 MNHNS, CDR2 SASEGT. Trimming took off 7 bases at V and 0 bases at J, with 19 bases between the two ends. For the CDR3, the DNA is TGTGCCAGCAATGACCCCGGGACTTCTAGCTCCTACGAGCAGTACTTC. It specifies CASNDPGTSSSYEQYF.

The chain's CDR3 is CASSLSPGKNYEQYF. CDR3 bases: TGTGCCAGCAGCTTAAGTCCAGGGAAAAACTACGAGCAGTACTTC. The V gene is TRBV7-3, the J gene TRBJ2-7, with a possible D match to TRBD1 (5 bases). V lost 1 base and J 3 bases, leaving 13 bases between the germline ends. Germline values: CDR1 SGHTA, CDR2 FQGTGA. The CDR3 loop spans 15 amino acids.

This clonotype was observed a few times. The chain couples TRBV3-1 to TRBJ2-1, with D tentatively TRBD2 (5 bases). The CDR3 covers 15 residues. V shed 0 bases and J shed 5 bases, with 11 bases lying between them. CDR1 LGHDT and CDR2 YNNKEL come from the germline V gene (reference sequence). CDR3 sequence (DNA): TGTGCCAGCAGCCAAGATACTAGGACCAACAATGAGCAGTTCTTC. Its protein product is CASSQDTRTNNEQFF.

There are many counts of this clonotype. The chain recombines TRBV5-1 with TRBJ2-7; D is ambiguous. With 3 bases removed from V and 7 bases from J, the gap between germline ends came to 17 bases. CDR1 and CDR2 (germline): SGHRS, YFSETQ. CDR3 length equals 14 residues. In DNA form, the CDR3 reads TGCGCCAGCAGCTCAGATCGGATTATTCGGGAGCAGTACTTC. Its protein product is CASSSDRIIREQYF.

The V gene is TRBV28, the J gene TRBJ1-2; D not certain. CDR1 is MDHEN, CDR2 SYDVKM, per germline. The CDR3 totals 12 residues. V was shortened by 9 bases and J by 4 bases, with 12 bases between the two germline ends. The CDR3 DNA follows: TGTGCCAGGGAGGGCTTTGGCTATGGCTACACCTTC. It specifies CAREGFGYGYTF.

This clonotype was observed a handful of times. The chain combines TRBV20-1 with TRBJ1-3; D unclear. Trimming left V 1 base short and J 8 bases short, with 15 bases between. The germline V gene has CDR1 DFQATT and CDR2 SNEGSKA (reference sequence). CDR3 length equals 14 residues. The CDR3 loop is CSARGPRQRDTIYF. CDR3 nucleotide sequence: TGCAGTGCTAGAGGGCCTCGTCAGCGGGACACCATATATTTT.

This clonotype was counted at least ten times. This chain uses TRBV5-1 with TRBJ2-2; D possibly corresponds to TRBD1 (5 bases). V shed 4 bases and J shed 5 bases, with 9 bases lying between them. Germline-derived CDR1 and CDR2 are SGHRS and YFSETQ. This CDR3 spans 13 amino acids. The DNA for the CDR3 is TGCGCCAGCAGCCCCAGGGAAACCGGGGAGCTGTTTTTT. Encoded protein: CASSPRETGELFF.

The V and J genes are TRBV27 and TRBJ2-1; D is unclear. V shed 2 bases and J shed 6 bases, with 5 bases lying between them. CDR3 size: 12 residues. CDR1 MNHEY and CDR2 SMNVEV come from the germline V gene (reference sequence). The CDR3 reads CASSLQPNEQFF. The DNA of the CDR3 is TGTGCCAGCAGTTTACAGCCCAATGAGCAGTTCTTC.

The chain is built from TRBV5-1 and TRBJ2-1; 7 bases align to TRBD2. In germline, CDR1 is SGHRS, CDR2 YFSETQ. This CDR3 region has 16 residues. V gave up 1 base and J gave up 5 bases; unmatched junction bases: 9. The CDR3 protein is CASSLSATSLHNEQFF. CDR3 coding DNA: TGCGCCAGCAGCTTGTCGGCGACTAGCTTGCACAATGAGCAGTTCTTC.

This clonotype was seen only a few times. V and J are TRBV9 and TRBJ2-1; TRBD2 aligns across 13 bases. The CDR3 covers 15 residues. The V gene's germline CDR1 is SGDLS and CDR2 YYNGEE. The ends lost 0 bases at V and 9 bases at J; junction bases unmatched: 3. Here the CDR3 reads CASSVEGTSGIEQFF. CDR3 coding DNA: TGTGCCAGCAGCGTAGAGGGGACTAGCGGGATTGAGCAGTTCTTC.

With regard to this clonotype: The junction departs from the called germline gene at one end, perhaps through a read error. This sequence joins TRBV7-9 and TRBJ1-2, with D possibly matching TRBD1 (5 bases). The length of the CDR3 is 16 residues. Per germline, CDR1 SEHNR and CDR2 FQNEAQ (reference sequence). CDR3 amino acids: CASSSNYRHTNYGDTF. The CDR3 DNA follows: TGTGCCAGCAGTTCGAACTACAGGCATACAAACTATGGCGACACCTTC.

This clonotype has only a few counts. The chain joins TRBV7-2 to TRBJ1-5, with D perhaps TRBD1 (6 bases). Looked up from germline, CDR1 is SGHTA and CDR2 is FQGNSA. There are 15 residues in the CDR3. Trimming took off 3 bases at V and 7 bases at J, with 16 bases between the two ends. The CDR3 spells CASSFSRGRRQPQHF. The CDR3 region has the DNA TGTGCCAGCAGCTTCTCCCGGGGGCGGCGGCAGCCCCAGCATTTT.

This clonotype was observed a single time. The chain recombines TRBV10-3 with TRBJ2-3; D possibly corresponds to TRBD1 (6 bases). V was shortened by 8 bases and J by 5 bases, with 17 bases between the two germline ends. The CDR3 sequence is 14 residues long. Per germline, CDR1 ENHRY and CDR2 SYGVKD. The CDR3 DNA reads as TGTGCCATCGGAAAAGGGGGTGTACGAGATACGCAGTATTTT. It yields the protein CAIGKGGVRDTQYF.

This clonotype came up many times. The chain uses TRBV29-1 and TRBJ2-5; possible D gene TRBD1, 6 bases. Germline V CDR1 and CDR2: SQVTM, ANQGSEA. This CDR3 region has 13 residues. The V end lost 8 bases, the J end lost 4 bases, and 17 bases lay between the germline ends. In DNA form, the CDR3 reads TGCAGCTCACGCAGGGGATTCGGAGAGACCCAGTACTTC. Its protein is CSSRRGFGETQYF.

The chain employs TRBV27 and TRBJ2-3; TRBD2 matches at 11 bases. Germline CDR1 is MNHEY and CDR2 is SMNVEV (reference sequence). The CDR3 has 16 residues. V lost 4 bases and J lost 7; bases outside the gene matches: 10. Written as DNA, the CDR3 is TGTGCCAGCAGTTCCCCACTAGCGGGAGAAGGGTATACGCAGTATTTT. Amino acid sequence: CASSSPLAGEGYTQYF.

DNA for the CDR3: TGCAGTGCTAGCTCGGTGCTTGCCACAGATACGCAGTATTTT. It is translated as CSASSVLATDTQYF. The rearrangement uses TRBV20-1 and TRBJ2-3; D uncertain. Germline CDR1 is DFQATT and CDR2 is SNEGSKA (reference sequence). There are 14 residues in the CDR3. With 3 bases removed from V and 2 bases from J, the gap between germline ends came to 12 bases.